The 21 T cell receptor beta chains presented below share a single source sample, sequenced in a study of blood T cell repertoires in COVID-19. Method: immunoSEQ multiplex PCR; TCRdb's copy keeps in-frame clones and lacks some. The sample has about 67,000 clones; 75% to 80% are singletons. The sample was peripheral blood. The source of these receptors is a woman in her fifties or sixties with acute or convalescent COVID-19.

The chain employs TRBV28 and TRBJ2-1; D gene uncertain. Deletions cut 8 bases from V and 4 bases from J, with 9 bases between. This CDR3 comprises 12 residues. Germline CDR1 reads MDHEN; CDR2 reads SYDVKM. The CDR3 DNA is TGTGCCAGCGAGAACCGTTACAATGAGCAGTTCTTC. Its protein is CASENRYNEQFF.

This clone was recorded at least ten times. The chain employs TRBV6-1 and TRBJ1-6, with D unclear. The CDR3 covers 16 residues. Looked up from germline, CDR1 is MNHNS and CDR2 is SASEGT. The V end was cut by 4 bases, the J end by 1 base, with 11 bases between. The CDR3, as DNA: TGTGCCAGCAGTGCCCCGACAAGTTCCTATAATTCACCCCTCCACTTT. Its translation: CASSAPTSSYNSPLHF.

This chain joins TRBV29-1 and TRBJ1-1; D unresolved. The CDR3 contains 10 residues. V shed 4 bases and J shed 4 bases, with 4 bases lying between them. Germline CDR1 reads SQVTM; CDR2 reads ANQGSEA. The CDR3 protein is CSVGSTEAFF. The CDR3 DNA follows: TGCAGCGTTGGCAGCACTGAAGCTTTCTTT.

The V and J genes are TRBV24-1 and TRBJ2-5; 7 bases line up with TRBD1. The V gene end was trimmed by 4 bases and the J gene end by 5 bases; junction bases not matched to a gene: 9. The germline CDR1 and CDR2 sequences are KGHDR and SFDVKD. This CDR3 is 15 amino acids long. The CDR3 reads CATSDPRTGGETQYF. The CDR3 bases are TGTGCCACCAGTGACCCCAGGACAGGCGGGGAGACCCAGTACTTC.

The chain employs TRBV24-1 and TRBJ2-1; tentatively, D is TRBD1 (6 bases). Trimming stripped 2 bases from V and 10 bases from J, with 14 bases between. The CDR3 has 14 residues. Germline CDR1 reads KGHDR; CDR2 reads SFDVKD. Written as DNA, the CDR3 is TGTGCCACCAGTGATTCGGGACAAGGGGACGAGCAGTTCTTC. It yields the protein CATSDSGQGDEQFF.

This clone was seen only a few times. This chain links TRBV18 with TRBJ1-2; D not resolved. The ends were cut back, 6 bases at V and 1 base at J, with 15 bases in the middle. CDR1 and CDR2 (germline): KGHSH, LQKENI. This CDR3 comprises 15 residues. CDR3: CASSLVAGGNYGYTF. CDR3 nucleotides: TGTGCCAGCTCGCTGGTAGCGGGCGGTAACTATGGCTACACCTTC.

J is TRBJ2-1 and V is TRBV19; 10 bases agree with TRBD2. This CDR3 has 14 residues. Per germline, CDR1 LNHDA and CDR2 SQIVND (reference sequence). V shed 6 bases, J shed 4 bases, and the junction held 3 bases outside the gene matches. The CDR3 bases are TGTGCCAGTAGCTCTAGCGGGGGATACAATGAGCAGTTCTTC. It is translated as CASSSSGGYNEQFF. The variable domain in full, with the rest retrieved from reference TRBV19 and TRBJ2-1, is DGGITQSPKYLFRKEGQNVTLSCEQNLNHDAMYWYRQDPGQGLRLIYYSQIVNDFQKGDIAEGYSVSREKKESFPLTVTSAQKNPTAFYLCASSSSGGYNEQFFGPGTRLTVL.

The chain uses TRBV6-5 and TRBJ2-2, with D possibly matching TRBD1 (5 bases). Trimming pared 2 bases from V and 1 base from J, leaving 11 bases between. The germline gives CDR1 MNHEY, CDR2 SVGAGI. The CDR3 extends over 16 amino acids. The CDR3 DNA follows: TGTGCCAGCAGTTACAAAGAAACAGGGAACACCGGGGAGCTGTTTTTT. Its translation: CASSYKETGNTGELFF.

The gene calls are TRBV7-3 and TRBJ1-5, with 7 bases fitting TRBD1. The CDR3 has 14 residues. The V and J ends lost 4 bases and 3 bases, in that order; junction bases with no gene match: 3. CDR1 and CDR2 (germline): SGHTA, FQGTGA. Here the CDR3 DNA reads TGTGCCAGCAGCTCGGGACAGCTCAATCAGCCCCAGCATTTT. Amino acid sequence: CASSSGQLNQPQHF. The full variable domain, in which reference TRBV7-3 and TRBJ1-5 provide the parts outside the CDR3, is GAGVSQTPSNKVTEKGKYVELRCDPISGHTALYWYRQSLGQGPEFLIYFQGTGAADDSGLPNDRFFAVRPEGSVSTLKIQRTERGDSAVYLCASSSGQLNQPQHFGDGTRLSIL.

The CDR3 DNA sequence: TGTGCCAGCATGGGAATGCGGGGGCCTCTGAACACCGGGGAGCTGTTTTTT. It codes for CASMGMRGPLNTGELFF. The genes are TRBV25-1 and TRBJ2-2; the D gene is possibly TRBD2 (7 bases). Germline values: CDR1 MGHDK, CDR2 SYGVNS. Trimming stripped 7 bases from V and 1 base from J, with 19 bases between. This CDR3 has 17 residues. The whole variable domain, remainder taken from reference TRBV25-1 and TRBJ2-2, is EADIYQTPRYLVIGTGKKITLECSQTMGHDKMYWYQQDPGMELHLIHYSYGVNSTEKGDLSSESTVSRIRTEHFPLTLESARPSHTSQYLCASMGMRGPLNTGELFFGEGSRLTVL.

This clone was counted once. The chain combines TRBV7-9 with TRBJ2-7; D uncertain. Germline V gene sequence: CDR1 SEHNR, CDR2 FQNEAQ (reference sequence). The CDR3 sequence is 13 residues long. V lost 2 bases and J 1 base, leaving 6 bases between the germline ends. The CDR3 here is CASSLSVSYEQYF. The CDR3 bases are TGTGCCAGCAGCTTATCTGTATCCTACGAGCAGTACTTC.

J is TRBJ1-3 and V is TRBV27; a possible D gene is TRBD1 (6 bases). CDR1 is MNHEY and CDR2 is SMNVEV in the germline V gene (reference sequence). CDR3 length equals 14 residues. V gave up 6 bases and J gave up 4 bases, with 13 bases separating them. DNA for the CDR3: TGTGCCAGCAGGGGACATGGGGAAGGAAACACCATATATTTT. Translated: CASRGHGEGNTIYF.

The chain recombines TRBV7-2 with TRBJ1-5; D uncertain. Trimming pared 3 bases from V and 2 bases from J, leaving 11 bases between. The germline CDR1 and CDR2 sequences are SGHTA and FQGNSA. This CDR3 has 15 residues. CDR3 DNA sequence: TGTGCCAGCAGCTTCGCAGGCTCGGGCAATCAGCCCCAGCATTTT. Protein product: CASSFAGSGNQPQHF.

This chain connects TRBV7-2 to TRBJ1-1, with 7 nucleotides matching TRBD1. The CDR3 totals 14 residues. Germline V gene sequence: CDR1 SGHTA, CDR2 FQGNSA. The ends lost 3 bases at V and 4 bases at J; junction bases unmatched: 5. CDR3 sequence reads: CASSFQQGSTEAFF. CDR3 nucleotides: TGTGCCAGCAGCTTCCAACAGGGGTCCACTGAAGCTTTCTTT.

V gene TRBV14 combines with J gene TRBJ2-3; TRBD2 matches at 7 bases. Germline V gene sequence: CDR1 SGHDN, CDR2 FVKESK. The CDR3 has 14 amino acids. V gave up 2 bases and J gave up 6 bases; unmatched junction bases: 5. CDR3 DNA: TGTGCCAGCAGCCAAAAAGCGGGGTCGGATACGCAGTATTTT. Protein product: CASSQKAGSDTQYF.

CDR3 coding DNA: TGTGCCAGCAGTTACTCGGCGGTAGAGACCCAGTACTTC. Residues: CASSYSAVETQYF. The chain carries TRBV6-5 and TRBJ2-5, with no clear D. Germline V gene lookup returns CDR1 MNHEY and CDR2 SVGAGI. The CDR3 length is 13 residues. V was cut by 0 bases and J by 4 bases, with 6 bases left in between.

The rearrangement joins TRBV7-3 to TRBJ2-7, with 9 bases fitting TRBD2. V dropped 4 bases and J dropped 1; count of bases not matched to a gene: 5. In germline, CDR1 is SGHTA, CDR2 FQGTGA. This CDR3 contains 15 residues. The CDR3 DNA sequence: TGTGCCAGCAGCTCAGCGGGGGGTAATTCCTACGAGCAGTACTTC. Protein product: CASSSAGGNSYEQYF.

In DNA, the CDR3 is TGTGCCAGCAGCTTAGGATCAGGGGCAGGTGAAGCTTTCTTT. Translation gives CASSLGSGAGEAFF. V and J are TRBV7-6 and TRBJ1-1; weak D call: TRBD1 (6 bases). Germline V lookup: CDR1 SGHVS, CDR2 FNYEAQ. With 1 base removed from V and 7 bases from J, the gap between germline ends came to 13 bases. The CDR3 has 14 residues.

The rearrangement uses TRBV7-6 and TRBJ2-5; D is perhaps TRBD1 (6 bases). CDR1 is SGHVS and CDR2 is FNYEAQ in the germline V gene. CDR3 size: 16 residues. Trimming left V 0 bases short and J 5 bases short, with 16 bases between. CDR3: CASSLADRGTGETQYF. CDR3 in DNA: TGTGCCAGCAGCTTAGCGGACCGTGGCACAGGGGAGACCCAGTACTTC.

V is TRBV4-2 and J is TRBJ2-7, with D possibly matching TRBD1 (6 bases). The CDR3 consists of 15 residues. Trimming took 0 bases from V and 9 from J, leaving 18 bases between them. In germline, CDR1 is LGHNA, CDR2 YNFKEQ. CDR3 sequence (DNA): TGTGCCAGCAGCCAAGAATTAAGGACAGTAGGATCGCAGTACTTC. The encoded protein is CASSQELRTVGSQYF.

This sequence joins TRBV2 and TRBJ1-2, with 7 bases identical to TRBD1. The V gene end was trimmed by 8 bases and the J gene end by 7 bases; junction bases not matched to a gene: 4. This CDR3 has 11 amino acids. Germline V gives CDR1 SNHLY, CDR2 FYNNEI. The CDR3 is CASPQGGGYTF. The CDR3, as DNA: TGTGCCAGCCCGCAGGGGGGTGGCTACACCTTC. Full variable domain (rest looked up from reference TRBV2 and TRBJ1-2): EPEVTQTPSHQVTQMGQEVILRCVPISNHLYFYWYRQILGQKVEFLVSFYNNEISEKSEIFDDQFSVERPDGSNFTLKIRSTKLEDSAMYFCASPQGGGYTFGSGTRLTVV.